The 2 T cell receptor beta chains given below trace back to one sample, sequenced in a study of T cells in Graves' hyperthyroidism and ophthalmopathy. RNA transcripts gave rise to amplified TCR beta CDR3 regions. The TCR CDR3 was amplified in a first-round RT-PCR using the HTBI primer set. In TCRdb, the multiplex PCR reads were re-called with MiXCR into one record per CDR3 protein. The repertoire holds approximately 210,000 distinct CDR3 sequences, with roughly 18% as singletons. Sequencing input: blood. The source of these receptors is a middle-aged man with Graves' hyperthyroidism.

This clonotype was seen at least ten times. V gene TRBV28 combines with J gene TRBJ1-2, with D tentatively TRBD1 (6 bases). The CDR3 has 15 residues. Germline-derived CDR1 and CDR2 are MDHEN and SYDVKM. V was shortened by 10 bases and J by 0 bases, with 18 bases between the two germline ends. For the CDR3, the DNA is TGTGCCAACCCTTGTGGGGGCCTCGCTAACTATGGCTACACCTTC. This codes for CANPCGGLANYGYTF.

In this sample, this clonotype turned up many times. The rearrangement joins TRBV20-1 to TRBJ2-3; 9 nucleotides agree with TRBD2. The CDR3 contains 14 residues. V lost 6 bases and J lost 2; bases outside the gene matches: 6. Germline V lookup: CDR1 DFQATT, CDR2 SNEGSKA (reference sequence). The CDR3 loop is CSALLAGSTDTQYF. The DNA of the CDR3 is TGCAGTGCCCTGCTAGCGGGATCCACAGATACGCAGTATTTT.